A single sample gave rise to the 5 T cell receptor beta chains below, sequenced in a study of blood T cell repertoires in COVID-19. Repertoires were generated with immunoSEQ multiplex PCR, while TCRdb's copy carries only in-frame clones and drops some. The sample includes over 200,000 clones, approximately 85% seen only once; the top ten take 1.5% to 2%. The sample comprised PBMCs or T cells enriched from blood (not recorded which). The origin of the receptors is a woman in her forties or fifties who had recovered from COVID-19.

CDR3 in DNA: TGTGCCAGCACCTCCGCAGCAGGGCCCATGAACTATGGCTACACCTTC. Translation: CASTSAAGPMNYGYTF. This chain links TRBV28 with TRBJ1-2, with D possibly being TRBD1 (5 bases). This CDR3 comprises 16 residues. V lost 7 bases, J lost 2 bases, and 20 bases lay in between. The germline gives CDR1 MDHEN, CDR2 SYDVKM.

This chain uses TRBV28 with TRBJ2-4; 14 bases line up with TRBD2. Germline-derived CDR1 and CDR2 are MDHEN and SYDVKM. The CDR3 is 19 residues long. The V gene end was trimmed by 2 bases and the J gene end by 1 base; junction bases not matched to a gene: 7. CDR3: CASSLGGTSGSIAKNIQYF. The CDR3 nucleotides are TGTGCCAGCAGTTTAGGAGGGACTAGCGGGAGTATTGCCAAAAACATTCAGTACTTC. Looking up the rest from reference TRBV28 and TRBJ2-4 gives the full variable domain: DVKVTQSSRYLVKRTGEKVFLECVQDMDHENMFWYRQDPGLGLRLIYFSYDVKMKEKGDIPEGYSVSREKKERFSLILESASTNQTSMYLCASSLGGTSGSIAKNIQYFGAGTRLSVL.

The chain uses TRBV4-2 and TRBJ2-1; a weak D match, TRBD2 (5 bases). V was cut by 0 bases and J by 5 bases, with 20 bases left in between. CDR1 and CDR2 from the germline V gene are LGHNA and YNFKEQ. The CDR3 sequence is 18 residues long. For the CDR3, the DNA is TGTGCCAGCAGCCAAGATTTCGCCGGGCTCGGGGAGAACAATGAGCAGTTCTTC. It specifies CASSQDFAGLGENNEQFF.

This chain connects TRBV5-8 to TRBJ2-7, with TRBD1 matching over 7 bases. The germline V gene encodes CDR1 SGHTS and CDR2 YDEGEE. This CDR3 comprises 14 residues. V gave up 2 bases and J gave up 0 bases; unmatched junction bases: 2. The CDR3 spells CASSLQGSSYEQYF. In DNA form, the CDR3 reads TGTGCCAGCAGCTTACAGGGGAGCTCCTACGAGCAGTACTTC.

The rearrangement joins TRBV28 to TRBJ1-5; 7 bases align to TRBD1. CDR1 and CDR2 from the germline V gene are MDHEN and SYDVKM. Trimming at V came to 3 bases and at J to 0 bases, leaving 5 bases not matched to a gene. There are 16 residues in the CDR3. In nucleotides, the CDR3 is TGTGCCAGCAGTTTCTTGGGACAGATTAGCAATCAGCCCCAGCATTTT. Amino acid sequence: CASSFLGQISNQPQHF.